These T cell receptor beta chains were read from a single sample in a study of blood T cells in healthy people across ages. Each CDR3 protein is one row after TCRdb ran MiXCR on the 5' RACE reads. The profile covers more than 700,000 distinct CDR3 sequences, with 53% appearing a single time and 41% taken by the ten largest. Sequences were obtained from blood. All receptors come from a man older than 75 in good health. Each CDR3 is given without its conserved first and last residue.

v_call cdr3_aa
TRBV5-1 ASSIDSAVSGEQY
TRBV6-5 ASSYAGGGTEAF
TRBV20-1 SVNKQGTSSYEQY
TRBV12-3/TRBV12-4 ASSPLVGDSYSNQPQH
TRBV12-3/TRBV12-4 ASMEANALETQY
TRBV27 ASGQTGLEQY
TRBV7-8 ASSLPDRGETQY
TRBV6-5 ASSVDYTSSYEQY
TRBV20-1 SANNIRMGLQSAQY
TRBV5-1 ASSLGQKGNEQF
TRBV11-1 ASSLAAGPAETQY
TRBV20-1 SARAGQGFYNEQF
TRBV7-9 ASSPGTSVDEQF
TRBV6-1 ASSEAHRLGGYGYT
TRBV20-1 SARDSGQNYGYT
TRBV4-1 ASSQAGTNYEQY
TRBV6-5 ASSYWGRAGNEQF
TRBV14 ASSQTTGGLSEQF
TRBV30 ASRTGSAEAF
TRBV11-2 ASSLVSGVRAEAF
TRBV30 AWNTYSLNTEAF
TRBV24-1 ATSDSTRTSGRAVNEQF
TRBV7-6 ASSSKFPAGYT
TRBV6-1 ASSGSLKDTQY
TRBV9 ASSATITGELF
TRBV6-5 ASSYRDRGDYGYT
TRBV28 ASSTPDGYGYT
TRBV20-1 SAYPLTSGSNNEQF
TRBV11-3 ASQGQGPGELF
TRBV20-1 SGSVLADYEQY
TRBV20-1 SAIRLAGEETQF
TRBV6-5 ASMIRGQSSYNEQY
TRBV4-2 ASSQEAAAYNEQF
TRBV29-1 SVDSAGTDYGYT
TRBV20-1 SARAGTPQEAQY
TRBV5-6 ASSFWIAGGPDRYAY
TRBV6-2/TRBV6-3 ASAPGYNEQF
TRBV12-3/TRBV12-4 ASRPTSGRLIGNEQF
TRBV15 ATSRDKGYNEQF
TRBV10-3 AIRDPGDEQY
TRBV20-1 SARDRARVVNTEAF
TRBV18 ASSPMGPNTEAF
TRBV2 ASRVDRSSSPLH
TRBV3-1 ASSQGKVAGLKTQY
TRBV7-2 ASSFPAAGGREQY
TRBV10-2 ASSESGSGLYNEQF
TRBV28 ASSLEAGVSYEQY
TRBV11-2 ASSYRPSEYNEQF
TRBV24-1 ATSDLGSSGANVLT
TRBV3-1 ASSSGLDRGEQY
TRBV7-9 ASSLTGARSNEKLF
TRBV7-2 ASSVDRDYGYT
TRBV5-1 ASSFSGSSYNEQF
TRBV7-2 ARSPWTSGAQETQY
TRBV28 ASSSSGRATNEQY
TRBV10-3 AISDDKGTQF
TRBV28 ATAAGSQETQY
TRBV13 ATETGLFYEQY
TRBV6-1 ASRPLLTGTKGLQETQY
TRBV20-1 SATRDRGLAKNIQY